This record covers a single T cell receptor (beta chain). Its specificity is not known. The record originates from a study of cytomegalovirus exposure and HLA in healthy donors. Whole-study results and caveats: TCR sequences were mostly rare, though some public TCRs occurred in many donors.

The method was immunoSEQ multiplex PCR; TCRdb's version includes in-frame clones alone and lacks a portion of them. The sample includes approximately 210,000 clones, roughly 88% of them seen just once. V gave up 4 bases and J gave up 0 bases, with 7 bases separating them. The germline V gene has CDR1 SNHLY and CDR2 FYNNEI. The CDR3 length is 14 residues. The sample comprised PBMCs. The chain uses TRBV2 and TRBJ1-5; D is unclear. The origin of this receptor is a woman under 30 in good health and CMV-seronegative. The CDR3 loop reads CASSAYDSNQPQHF. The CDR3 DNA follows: TGTGCCAGCAGTGCCTACGATAGCAATCAGCCCCAGCATTTT.